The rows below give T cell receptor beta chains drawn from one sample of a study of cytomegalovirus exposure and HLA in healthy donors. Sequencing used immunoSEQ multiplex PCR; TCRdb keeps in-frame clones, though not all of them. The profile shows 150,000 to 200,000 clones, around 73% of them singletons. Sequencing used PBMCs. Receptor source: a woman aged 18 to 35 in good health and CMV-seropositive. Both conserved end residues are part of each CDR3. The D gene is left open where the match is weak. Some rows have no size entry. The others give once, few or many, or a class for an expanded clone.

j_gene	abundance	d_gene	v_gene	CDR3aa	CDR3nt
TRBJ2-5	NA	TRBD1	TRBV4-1	CASSPAPDRGGRETQYF	TGCGCCAGCAGCCCCGCCCCAGACAGGGGAGGACGGGAGACCCAGTACTTC
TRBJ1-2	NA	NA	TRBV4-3	CASSQGTEQLYGYTF	TGCGCCAGCAGCCAAGGGACAGAACAACTATATGGCTACACCTTC
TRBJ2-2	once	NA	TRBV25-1	CAGHYGTTARAGELFF	TGTGCCGGACATTATGGGACAACTGCGCGGGCCGGGGAGCTGTTTTTT
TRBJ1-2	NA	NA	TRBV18	CASSPLDRYGYTF	TGTGCCAGCTCACCTTTAGACAGATATGGCTACACCTTC
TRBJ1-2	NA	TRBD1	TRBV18	CASSPGQSYGYTF	TGTGCCAGCTCTCCGGGACAGAGCTATGGCTACACCTTC
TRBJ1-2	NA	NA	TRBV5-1	CASSLPTENYGYTF	TGCGCCAGCAGCTTGCCGACAGAGAACTATGGCTACACCTTC
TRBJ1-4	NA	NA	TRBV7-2	CASSQGWSEKLFF	TGTGCCAGCAGCCAGGGGTGGAGTGAAAAACTGTTTTTT
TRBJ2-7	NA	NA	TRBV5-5	CASSFLANEQYF	TGTGCCAGCAGCTTTCTGGCAAACGAGCAGTACTTC
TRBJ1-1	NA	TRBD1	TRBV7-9	CASSWDRGQDEAFF	TGTGCCAGCAGCTGGGACAGGGGGCAGGATGAAGCTTTCTTT
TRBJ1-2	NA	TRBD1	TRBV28	CASGTGYGYTF	TGTGCCAGCGGGACAGGCTATGGCTACACCTTC
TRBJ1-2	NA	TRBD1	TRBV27	CASSLKGAGGGYTF	TGTGCCAGCAGTTTAAAAGGGGCAGGGGGTGGCTACACCTTC
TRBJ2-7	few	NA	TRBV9	CASSPTDSYEQYF	TGTGCCAGCAGCCCGACCGACAGCTACGAGCAGTACTTC
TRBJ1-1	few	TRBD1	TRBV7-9	CASSFPGTGGPNTEAFF	TGTGCCAGCAGCTTCCCCGGGACAGGGGGCCCAAACACTGAAGCTTTCTTT
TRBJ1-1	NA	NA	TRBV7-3	CASSLTSGGTEAFF	TGTGCCAGCAGCTTAACCTCCGGGGGCACTGAAGCTTTCTTT
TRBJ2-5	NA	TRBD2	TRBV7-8	CASSLELAGGRETQYF	TGTGCCAGCAGCTTAGAACTAGCGGGGGGGCGGGAGACCCAGTACTTC
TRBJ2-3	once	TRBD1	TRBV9	CASSVVGTGLLDTQYF	TGTGCCAGCAGCGTAGTTGGGACAGGGCTCCTCGATACGCAGTATTTT
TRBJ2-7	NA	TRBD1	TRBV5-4	CASSTDRGLYEQYF	TGTGCCAGCAGCACGGACAGGGGGCTCTACGAGCAGTACTTC
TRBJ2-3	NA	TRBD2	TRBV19	CASSGGLAGRVTDTQYF	TGTGCCAGTAGTGGCGGACTAGCGGGGAGGGTCACAGATACGCAGTATTTT
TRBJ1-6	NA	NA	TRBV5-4	CASSAGVPNSLLHF	TGTGCCAGCAGCGCCGGAGTGCCCAATTCACTCCTCCACTTT
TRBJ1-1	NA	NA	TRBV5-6	CASSLPWAGNTEAFF	TGTGCCAGCAGCCTTCCTTGGGCGGGGAACACTGAAGCTTTCTTT
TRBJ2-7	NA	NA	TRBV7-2	CASSPEQGGFYEQYF	TGTGCCAGCAGCCCAGAGCAGGGTGGTTTCTACGAGCAGTACTTC
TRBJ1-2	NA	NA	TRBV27	CASRDSYGYTF	TGTGCCAGCAGGGACAGCTATGGCTACACCTTC
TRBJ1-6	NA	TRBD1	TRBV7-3	CASSATGDNSPLHF	TGTGCCAGCAGCGCGACAGGGGATAATTCACCCCTCCACTTT
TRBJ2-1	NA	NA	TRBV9	CASSLTGLFSYNEQFF	TGTGCCAGCAGCTTAACGGGACTGTTCTCCTACAATGAGCAGTTCTTC
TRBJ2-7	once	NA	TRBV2	CASSDHNSYEQYF	TGTGCCAGCAGTGACCACAACTCCTACGAGCAGTACTTC
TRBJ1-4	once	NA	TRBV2	CASSHRTATNEKLFF	TGTGCCAGCAGCCACAGGACAGCAACTAATGAAAAACTGTTTTTT
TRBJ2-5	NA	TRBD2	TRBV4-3	CASSQGLADQETQYF	TGCGCCAGCAGCCAAGGACTAGCGGACCAAGAGACCCAGTACTTC
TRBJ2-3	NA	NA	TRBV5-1	CASSILTGTSTDTQYF	TGCGCCAGCAGTATTTTAACCGGGACTAGCACAGATACGCAGTATTTT
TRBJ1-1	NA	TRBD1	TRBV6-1	CASSAGQGKTEAFF	TGTGCCAGCAGTGCGGGACAGGGTAAAACTGAAGCTTTCTTT
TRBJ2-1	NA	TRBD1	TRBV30	CACTGDSNNEQFF	TGTGCCTGCACCGGGGACAGTAACAATGAGCAGTTCTTC
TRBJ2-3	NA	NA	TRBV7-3	CASSLMLGPRRFTDTQYF	TGTGCCAGCAGTTTAATGTTGGGGCCCCGCCGATTCACAGATACGCAGTATTTT
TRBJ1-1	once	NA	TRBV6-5	CASSYDGGNTEAFF	TGTGCCAGCAGTTACGACGGGGGGAACACTGAAGCTTTCTTT
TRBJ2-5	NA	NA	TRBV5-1	CASSPSAGNQETQYF	TGCGCCAGCAGCCCCTCGGCGGGCAACCAAGAGACCCAGTACTTC
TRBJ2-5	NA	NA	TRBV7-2	CASSTSGGWETQYF	TGTGCCAGCAGCACATCGGGGGGCTGGGAGACCCAGTACTTC
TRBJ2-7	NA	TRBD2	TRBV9	CASSVGTSDFYEQYF	TGTGCCAGCAGCGTAGGGACTAGCGACTTCTACGAGCAGTACTTC
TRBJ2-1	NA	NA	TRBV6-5	CASSYGPDNEQFF	TGTGCCAGCAGTTACGGCCCTGACAATGAGCAGTTCTTC
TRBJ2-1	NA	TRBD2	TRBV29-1	CSVEGTSGGYNEQFF	TGCAGCGTTGAGGGGACTAGCGGGGGTTACAATGAGCAGTTCTTC
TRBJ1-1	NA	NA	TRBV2	CASSEERAEAFF	TGTGCCAGCAGTGAAGAACGAGCTGAAGCTTTCTTT
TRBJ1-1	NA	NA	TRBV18	CASSLGADFAFF	TGTGCCAGCTCACTGGGAGCCGATTTCGCTTTCTTT
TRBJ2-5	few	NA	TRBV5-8	CASSVWTAKETQYF	TGTGCCAGCAGCGTATGGACAGCCAAAGAGACCCAGTACTTC
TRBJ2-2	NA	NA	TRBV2	CASSEGSSLELFF	TGTGCCAGCAGTGAGGGCAGTTCGTTGGAGCTGTTTTTT
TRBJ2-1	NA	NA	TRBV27	CASSPQGGSEQFF	TGTGCCAGCAGTCCGCAAGGCGGGTCCGAGCAGTTCTTC
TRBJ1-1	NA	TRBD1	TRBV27	CASSLSRTGGMNTEAFF	TGTGCCAGCAGTTTATCTCGGACAGGGGGTATGAACACTGAAGCTTTCTTT
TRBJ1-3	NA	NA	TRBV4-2	CASSQDGDSRSGNTIYF	TGTGCCAGCAGCCAAGACGGAGATAGTCGATCTGGAAACACCATATATTTT
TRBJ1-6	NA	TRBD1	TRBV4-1	CASSLLPGQGTMAYNSPLHF	TGCGCCAGCAGCCTTCTACCGGGACAGGGAACGATGGCGTATAATTCACCCCTCCACTTT
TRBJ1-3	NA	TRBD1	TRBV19	CATRQGDTIYF	TGTGCCACAAGACAGGGCGACACCATATATTTT
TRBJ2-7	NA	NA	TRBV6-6	CASSYAGSGEQYF	TGTGCCAGCAGTTACGCCGGGTCGGGCGAGCAGTACTTC
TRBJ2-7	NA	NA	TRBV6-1	CASRAVGEQYF	TGTGCCAGCAGGGCGGTCGGCGAGCAGTACTTC
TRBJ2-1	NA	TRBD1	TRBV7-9	CASSLERTGIDEQFF	TGTGCCAGCAGCTTAGAAAGGACAGGGATCGATGAGCAGTTCTTC
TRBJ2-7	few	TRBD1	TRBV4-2	CASSQEAARGLNEQYF	TGTGCCAGCAGCCAAGAAGCTGCCAGGGGGCTTAACGAGCAGTACTTC
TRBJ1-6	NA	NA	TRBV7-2	CASSFTGTSSNSPLHF	TGTGCCAGCAGCTTTACAGGGACAAGTTCAAATTCACCCCTCCACTTT
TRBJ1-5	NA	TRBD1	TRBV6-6	CASSYADRSPQPQHF	TGTGCCAGCAGTTACGCGGACAGGTCCCCTCAGCCCCAGCATTTT
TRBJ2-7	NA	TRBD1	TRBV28	CASSLMVTGGDYEQYF	TGTGCCAGCAGTTTAATGGTGACAGGGGGTGATTACGAGCAGTACTTC
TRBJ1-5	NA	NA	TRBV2	CASRDTTVLHQPQHF	TGTGCCAGCAGGGATACGACAGTATTGCATCAGCCCCAGCATTTT
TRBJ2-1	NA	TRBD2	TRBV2	CASSDGAGGAYNEQFF	TGTGCCAGCAGTGACGGTGCCGGGGGGGCCTACAATGAGCAGTTCTTC
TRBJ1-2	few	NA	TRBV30	CAWSVKGAGPGRGYTF	TGTGCCTGGAGTGTTAAAGGGGCAGGCCCCGGTCGCGGCTACACCTTC
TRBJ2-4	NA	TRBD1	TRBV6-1	CASSLQGDIQYF	TGTGCCAGCAGTCTACAGGGGGACATTCAGTACTTC
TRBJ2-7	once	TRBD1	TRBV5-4	CASSLAGQNSYEQYF	TGTGCCAGCAGCTTGGCGGGACAGAACTCCTACGAGCAGTACTTC
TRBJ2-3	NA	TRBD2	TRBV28	CASTSGTDTQYF	TGTGCCAGTACTAGCGGAACAGATACGCAGTATTTT
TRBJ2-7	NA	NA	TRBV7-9	CASSLGSTYEQYF	TGTGCCAGCAGCTTAGGGTCTACCTACGAGCAGTACTTC